This T cell receptor (beta chain) was captured by sequencing in a study of CD8+CD57+ T cells in acquired aplastic anemia. The template for TCR beta VDJ and CDR3 sequence profiling was genomic DNA. TCRdb processed the reads anew with MiXCR; each CDR3 protein has one entry. The sample records about 120,000 distinct CDR3 sequences, 45% to 60% being singletons. The ends lost 6 bases at V and 3 bases at J; junction bases unmatched: 9. CDR3 size: 15 residues. CDR1 and CDR2 (germline): MNHNS, SASEGT. Sequencing was done on patients that had shown CD8+CD57+ cell expansion by flow cytometry. The source material was sorted CD4+, CD8+, or CD8+CD57+ T cells (not recorded which) from PBMCs. This chain uses TRBV6-1 with TRBJ2-7; 9 nucleotides line up with TRBD1. This TCR came from a human donor with aplastic anemia. The CDR3 DNA reads TGTGCCAGCAGGCCAAAGGGGACAGGGTTCTACGAGCAGTACTTC. Translation: CASRPKGTGFYEQYF.